The 23 T cell receptor beta chains below come from one sample, sequenced in a study of cytomegalovirus exposure and HLA in healthy donors. Use of 60 Vbeta and 13 Jbeta primers characterized the PCR. Clones were read by immunoSEQ multiplex PCR, and TCRdb kept only the in-frame ones, dropping some. The repertoire consists of over 90,000 clones, with 81% occurring once and the leading ten covering under 5.5%. The source material was PBMCs. The receptors derive from a middle-aged man in good health and CMV-seropositive.

The V gene is TRBV18, the J gene TRBJ2-7, with a tentative D call TRBD1 (5 bases). Deletions cut 8 bases from V and 6 bases from J, with 17 bases between. The CDR3 contains 13 residues. Germline V gene sequence: CDR1 KGHSH, CDR2 LQKENI. CDR3 residues: CASHSQGGSEQYF. As DNA, the CDR3 is TGTGCCAGCCACAGTCAGGGCGGCTCCGAGCAGTACTTC. Filled out from reference TRBV18 and TRBJ2-7, the complete variable domain reads NAGVMQNPRHLVRRRGQEARLRCSPMKGHSHVYWYRQLPEEGLKFMVYLQKENIIDESGMPKERFSAEFPKEGPSILRIQQVVRGDSAAYFCASHSQGGSEQYFGPGTRLTVT.

This chain joins TRBV4-2 and TRBJ2-2; D is perhaps TRBD1 (6 bases). The V end was cut by 0 bases, the J end by 6 bases, with 11 bases between. The CDR3 extends over 15 amino acids. Per the germline V gene, CDR1 is LGHNA and CDR2 is YNFKEQ. This CDR3 is CASSQDLQGPGELFF. CDR3 in DNA: TGTGCCAGCAGCCAAGATTTGCAGGGGCCCGGGGAGCTGTTTTTT.

The V call is TRBV18, the J call TRBJ2-2; D possibly corresponds to TRBD1 (5 bases). V dropped 1 base and J dropped 5 bases, with 11 bases sitting between them. CDR3 length: 15 residues. Germline V lookup: CDR1 KGHSH, CDR2 LQKENI. The CDR3 protein is CASSPRDRATGELFF. CDR3 coding DNA: TGTGCCAGCTCACCACGCGACAGAGCTACCGGGGAGCTGTTTTTT.

Comments on this clone: The sample has other DNA sequences that encode this CDR3 too. The chain joins TRBV9 to TRBJ2-7; tentatively, D is TRBD1 (6 bases). Germline CDR1 reads SGDLS; CDR2 reads YYNGEE. CDR3 length: 12 amino acids. V was pared by 6 bases and J by 7 bases, with 14 bases between. The CDR3 spells CASNGIGGEQYF. CDR3 sequence (DNA): TGTGCCAGCAACGGGATAGGGGGTGAGCAGTACTTC.

The chain uses TRBV7-2 and TRBJ1-1; D remains ambiguous. Looked up from germline, CDR1 is SGHTA and CDR2 is FQGNSA. V gave up 7 bases and J gave up 1 base, with 16 bases separating them. The CDR3 spans 15 residues. The CDR3 loop reads CASTPSSQRNTEAFF. CDR3 nucleotide sequence: TGTGCCAGCACCCCCAGTTCCCAAAGGAACACTGAAGCTTTCTTT.

The DNA of the CDR3 is TGTGCCAGCAGCTTCTCTAGCGTTAAGCAGTTCTTC. Its protein is CASSFSSVKQFF. The rearrangement links TRBV7-9 to TRBJ2-1, with a weak D call TRBD2 (6 bases). The V and J ends lost 3 bases and 11 bases respectively, with 11 bases between them. This CDR3 has 12 residues. CDR1 and CDR2 from the germline V gene are SEHNR and FQNEAQ (reference sequence).

J is TRBJ2-7 and V is TRBV13; 9 nucleotides agree with TRBD1. Germline V CDR1 and CDR2: PRHDT, FYEKMQ (reference sequence). The CDR3 length is 13 residues. Trimming removed 6 bases from V and 4 bases from J; junction bases left unmatched: 4. In DNA form, the CDR3 reads TGTGCCAGCAGTAGGGACAGGGCGTACGAGCAGTACTTC. This codes for CASSRDRAYEQYF. Full variable domain (missing parts from reference TRBV13 and TRBJ2-7): AAGVIQSPRHLIKEKRETATLKCYPIPRHDTVYWYQQGPGQDPQFLISFYEKMQSDKGSIPDRFSAQQFSDYHSELNMSSLELGDSALYFCASSRDRAYEQYFGPGTRLTVT.

The chain recombines TRBV30 with TRBJ1-6, with D maybe TRBD1 (5 bases). V gave up 6 bases and J gave up 10 bases, with 10 bases separating them. The germline CDR1 and CDR2 sequences are GTSNPN and SVGIG (reference sequence). CDR3 length: 11 amino acids. The CDR3 sequence: CACGGNSPLHF. The CDR3, as DNA: TGTGCCTGTGGGGGGAACTCACCCCTCCACTTT.

The chain employs TRBV4-1 and TRBJ2-1; possible D gene TRBD2, 7 bases. The CDR3 sequence is 14 residues long. In germline, CDR1 is MGHRA, CDR2 YSYEKL. V lost 1 base and J lost 10, with 14 bases in between. CDR3 in amino acids: CASSQVPGGQEQFF. In nucleotides, the CDR3 is TGCGCCAGCAGCCAAGTCCCGGGGGGCCAGGAGCAGTTCTTC.

This chain joins TRBV12-5 and TRBJ2-1, with D possibly TRBD2 on 5 matching bases. V was cut by 9 bases and J by 6 bases, with 12 bases left in between. The germline V gene has CDR1 LGHNT and CDR2 FRNRAP. There are 12 residues in the CDR3. CDR3 protein: CASLLDFNEQFF. Written as DNA, the CDR3 is TGTGCTAGCCTACTGGACTTCAATGAGCAGTTCTTC.

The chain couples TRBV10-3 to TRBJ2-7; D is undetermined. CDR3 length: 12 residues. In germline, CDR1 is ENHRY, CDR2 SYGVKD. Trimming took off 0 bases at V and 5 bases at J, with 5 bases between the two ends. The CDR3 spells CAISESRDEQYF. The CDR3 bases are TGTGCCATCAGTGAGTCTCGGGACGAGCAGTACTTC.

Concerning this clone itself: In the same sample, other DNA sequences code for this CDR3. CDR3 DNA: TGTGCCAGCAGCGTAACAGGAAACACTGAAGCTTTCTTT. This translates into CASSVTGNTEAFF. The V gene is TRBV9, the J gene TRBJ1-1, with D possibly matching TRBD1 (5 bases). V was cut by 1 base and J by 2 bases, with 6 bases left in between. In germline, CDR1 is SGDLS, CDR2 YYNGEE. CDR3 size: 13 residues. Looking up the rest from reference TRBV9 and TRBJ1-1 gives the full variable domain: DSGVTQTPKHLITATGQRVTLRCSPRSGDLSVYWYQQSLDQGLQFLIQYYNGEERAKGNILERFSAQQFPDLHSELNLSSLELGDSALYFCASSVTGNTEAFFGQGTRLTVV.

Concerning this clone: Additional DNA sequences in this sample encode the identical CDR3. This chain joins TRBV5-1 and TRBJ1-2, with D hard to call. V shed 0 bases and J shed 2 bases, with 5 bases lying between them. CDR1 and CDR2 from the germline V gene are SGHRS and YFSETQ. The CDR3 has 13 residues. CDR3 coding DNA: TGCGCCAGCAGCTTGGCGGGAAACTATGGCTACACCTTC. Translation gives CASSLAGNYGYTF.

The chain carries TRBV5-1 and TRBJ1-6; TRBD1 might be the D (5 bases). This CDR3 has 17 residues. Trimming shortened V by 1 base and J by 0 bases, and 11 bases separated the two germline ends. Germline CDR1 and CDR2: SGHRS and YFSETQ. For the CDR3, the DNA is TGCGCCAGCAGCTTGCAGGGCCCAAGCTCCTATAATTCACCCCTCCACTTT. It translates to CASSLQGPSSYNSPLHF.

The chain combines TRBV2 with TRBJ2-1; D is ambiguous. Germline CDR1 and CDR2: SNHLY and FYNNEI. The CDR3 is 14 residues long. The germline V and J ends were trimmed by 4 bases and 9 bases, with 16 bases remaining between them. The CDR3 is CASSGPGGAREQFF. The CDR3 DNA sequence: TGTGCCAGCAGTGGGCCGGGTGGAGCTCGTGAGCAGTTCTTC.

The chain links TRBV5-1 to TRBJ2-1; TRBD2 matches at 8 bases. J lost 9 bases, V lost 4 bases, and 12 bases had no gene match. Germline-derived CDR1 and CDR2 are SGHRS and YFSETQ. This CDR3 spans 15 amino acids. DNA for the CDR3: TGCGCCAGCAGCGATACTAGCGGCCAGCCCGGTGAGCAGTTCTTC. This codes for CASSDTSGQPGEQFF. Full variable domain (outside the CDR3, taken from reference TRBV5-1 and TRBJ2-1): KAGVTQTPRYLIKTRGQQVTLSCSPISGHRSVSWYQQTPGQGLQFLFEYFSETQRNKGNFPGRFSGRQFSNSRSEMNVSTLELGDSALYLCASSDTSGQPGEQFFGPGTRLTVL.

The rearrangement links TRBV6-1 to TRBJ1-2; TRBD1 is a possible D gene (5 bases). The CDR3 is 13 amino acids. V lost 2 bases to trimming and J lost 7 bases, with 11 bases between them. Looked up from germline, CDR1 is MNHNS and CDR2 is SASEGT. The CDR3 loop is CASSESRARGYTF. DNA of the CDR3: TGTGCCAGCAGTGAAAGCAGGGCTCGTGGCTACACCTTC.

V and J are TRBV6-5 and TRBJ2-2; D gene unclear. Germline-derived CDR1 and CDR2 are MNHEY and SVGAGI. V was trimmed by 5 bases and J by 8 bases, leaving 12 bases between them. This CDR3 is built from 13 residues. CDR3 sequence (DNA): TGTGCCAGCAGTGAGTGGTCCTCGGGGGAGCTGTTTTTT. Translated: CASSEWSSGELFF.

For the CDR3, the DNA is TGCGCCAGCAGTGAGTCCCCCGTGGCGGCCTTGCGCACAGATACGCAGTATTTT. As protein: CASSESPVAALRTDTQYF. The rearrangement uses TRBV10-1 and TRBJ2-3; D gene uncertain. The germline V gene encodes CDR1 WNHNN and CDR2 SYGVQD (reference sequence). The germline V and J ends were trimmed by 0 bases and 1 base, with 17 bases remaining between them. The CDR3 totals 18 residues.

The rearrangement joins TRBV18 to TRBJ2-7; 7 bases align to TRBD1. Per the germline V gene, CDR1 is KGHSH and CDR2 is LQKENI. The CDR3 has 15 residues. Trimming removed 6 bases from V and 5 bases from J; junction bases left unmatched: 13. The CDR3 protein is CASSDDREWLHEQYF. The CDR3 DNA sequence: TGTGCCAGCTCTGACGACAGGGAATGGCTCCACGAGCAGTACTTC.

This rearrangement joins TRBV2 to TRBJ2-3; 12 nucleotides align to TRBD2. Germline V gives CDR1 SNHLY, CDR2 FYNNEI. V gave up 6 bases and J gave up 4 bases; unmatched junction bases: 8. CDR3 length equals 16 residues. CDR3 DNA: TGTGCCAGCAGAGGGGGACTAGCGGGCGGCGCAGATACGCAGTATTTT. Translation gives CASRGGLAGGADTQYF. The full variable domain, rest sourced from reference TRBV2 and TRBJ2-3, is EPEVTQTPSHQVTQMGQEVILRCVPISNHLYFYWYRQILGQKVEFLVSFYNNEISEKSEIFDDQFSVERPDGSNFTLKIRSTKLEDSAMYFCASRGGLAGGADTQYFGPGTRLTVL.

The V gene is TRBV9, the J gene TRBJ2-7, with 12 bases that match TRBD2. V trimming: 2 bases; J trimming: 6 bases; junction bases outside the gene matches: 3. Germline CDR1 and CDR2: SGDLS and YYNGEE. The length of the CDR3 is 14 residues. CDR3: CASSVTSGSFEQYF. The CDR3 nucleotides are TGTGCCAGCAGCGTGACTAGCGGGAGCTTCGAGCAGTACTTC.

The J gene is TRBJ1-2, the V gene TRBV18; 7 bases map to TRBD1. The germline CDR1 and CDR2 sequences are KGHSH and LQKENI. The J segment lost 12 bases and the V segment lost 4 bases, leaving 11 bases of the junction unmatched. The CDR3 covers 13 residues. CDR3 region: CASSLPGQPPNTF. CDR3 nucleotide sequence: TGTGCCAGCTCACTGCCGGGACAGCCCCCAAACACCTTC.